This T cell receptor beta chain was captured in a study of T cells in Graves' hyperthyroidism and ophthalmopathy. The CDR3 sequence is 18 residues long. The V and J ends lost 6 bases and 4 bases respectively, with 28 bases between them. Germline CDR1 reads MNHEY; CDR2 reads SVGEGT. Researchers amplified the TCR beta CDR3 regions from RNA transcripts. During a first-round RT-PCR of the TCR CDR3, the HTBI primer set was used. Using its own MiXCR run on the multiplex PCR reads, TCRdb lists one record per CDR3 protein. The sample has hundreds of thousands of distinct CDR3 sequences, about 16% seen once. This clonotype was observed at least ten times.

The sequence was collected from a woman between 40 and 55 years old with Graves' ophthalmopathy. Specimen: blood. This sequence joins TRBV6-2 or TRBV6-3 and TRBJ2-7, with D uncertain. The CDR3 here is CASSILSPTGFSSYEQYF. DNA of the CDR3: TGTGCCAGCAGCATTCTTTCCCCCACTGGTTTTTCGTCGTACGAGCAGTACTTC.